The rows below give T cell receptor beta chains drawn from one sample of a study of cytomegalovirus exposure and HLA in healthy donors. Clones were sequenced by immunoSEQ multiplex PCR, and TCRdb holds only the in-frame ones, with some missing. The top ten hold roughly 4.5% of the sample, which has 140,000 or so clones, 87% seen once. Specimen: PBMCs. The receptors were sampled from a young man in good health and CMV-seropositive. Both conserved end residues are part of each CDR3. D genes are given only for firm matches. Some rows have no size entry. The others give once, few or many, or a class for an expanded clone.

cdr3_nt | cdr3_aa | j_call | clone_size | d_call | v_call
TGTGCCAGCAGTGAAGGTAGCGGAAAACTCTACGAGCAGTACTTC | CASSEGSGKLYEQYF | TRBJ2-7 | . | . | TRBV2
TGTGCCTGGAGTGTAGTGCGGACTAGCGGGAGGGGGGGTGAGCAGTTCTTC | CAWSVVRTSGRGGEQFF | TRBJ2-1 | once | TRBD2 | TRBV30
TGTGCCAGCAGCTTCCAGGGGACAGGGAGGGACAATGAGCAGTTCTTC | CASSFQGTGRDNEQFF | TRBJ2-1 | . | TRBD1 | TRBV7-6
TGCGCCAGCAGCCAAGATCGGGGCTCTGGAAACACCATATATTTT | CASSQDRGSGNTIYF | TRBJ1-3 | . | . | TRBV4-1
TGTGCCAGCAGTTTTACAGGTGCTTGGGGCTACACCTTC | CASSFTGAWGYTF | TRBJ1-2 | . | . | TRBV27
TGTGCCTGGAGTGTATCGGGTACAGGGACAAATCAGCCCCAGCATTTT | CAWSVSGTGTNQPQHF | TRBJ1-5 | . | . | TRBV30
TGTGCCAGCAGCTTCCCCGGGACAGGGTACACTGAAGCTTTCTTT | CASSFPGTGYTEAFF | TRBJ1-1 | . | TRBD1 | TRBV11-2
TGTGCCAGCAGCTTAGGAGTAACTGGGGCCAACGTCCTGACTTTC | CASSLGVTGANVLTF | TRBJ2-6 | . | . | TRBV7-6
TGTGCCTGGAGTGGAGGGACTAGCCACCTTCAACTGCCCTACGAGCAGTACTTC | CAWSGGTSHLQLPYEQYF | TRBJ2-7 | . | TRBD2 | TRBV30
TGTGCCAGCAACCGACAGGGTAGGGACTATGGCTACACCTTC | CASNRQGRDYGYTF | TRBJ1-2 | . | TRBD1 | TRBV6-6
TGCGCCAGCAGCTTGGCGGGACAGAGTAACACTGAAGCTTTCTTT | CASSLAGQSNTEAFF | TRBJ1-1 | . | TRBD1 | TRBV5-1